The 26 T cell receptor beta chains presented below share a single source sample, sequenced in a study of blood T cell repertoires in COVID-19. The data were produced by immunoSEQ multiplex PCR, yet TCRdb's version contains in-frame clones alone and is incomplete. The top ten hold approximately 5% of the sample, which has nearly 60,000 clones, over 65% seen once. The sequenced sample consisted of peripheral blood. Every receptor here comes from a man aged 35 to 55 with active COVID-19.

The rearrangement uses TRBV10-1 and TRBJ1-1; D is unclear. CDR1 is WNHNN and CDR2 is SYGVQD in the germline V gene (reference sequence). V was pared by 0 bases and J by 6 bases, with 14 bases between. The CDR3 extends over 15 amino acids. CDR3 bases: TGCGCCAGCAGTGAGTCGGGAGATGGGATGGCTGAAGCTTTCTTT. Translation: CASSESGDGMAEAFF.

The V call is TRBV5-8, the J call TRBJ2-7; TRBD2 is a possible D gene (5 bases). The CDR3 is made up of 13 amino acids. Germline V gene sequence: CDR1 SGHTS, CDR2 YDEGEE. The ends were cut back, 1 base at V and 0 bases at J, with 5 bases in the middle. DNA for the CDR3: TGTGCCAGCAGCTTGCGGGACTCCTACGAGCAGTACTTC. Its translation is CASSLRDSYEQYF.

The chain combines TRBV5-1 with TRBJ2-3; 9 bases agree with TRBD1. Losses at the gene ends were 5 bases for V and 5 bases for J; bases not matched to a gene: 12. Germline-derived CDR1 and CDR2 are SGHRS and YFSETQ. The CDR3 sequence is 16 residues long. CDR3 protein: CASSPTWDREIDTQYF. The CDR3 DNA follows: TGCGCCAGCAGTCCGACCTGGGACAGGGAGATAGATACGCAGTATTTT.

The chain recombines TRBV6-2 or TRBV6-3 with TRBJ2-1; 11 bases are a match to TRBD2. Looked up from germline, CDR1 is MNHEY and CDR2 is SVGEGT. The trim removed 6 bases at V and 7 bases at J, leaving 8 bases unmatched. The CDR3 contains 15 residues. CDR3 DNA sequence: TGTGCCAGCAGCCGAACTAGCGGGAGCATGAATGAGCAGTTCTTC. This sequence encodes CASSRTSGSMNEQFF.

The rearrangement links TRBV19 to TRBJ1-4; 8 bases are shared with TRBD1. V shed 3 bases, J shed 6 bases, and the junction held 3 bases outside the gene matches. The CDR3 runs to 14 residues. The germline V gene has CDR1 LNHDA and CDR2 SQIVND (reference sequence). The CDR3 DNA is TGTGCCAGTAGTATGCCGGGACAGGATGAAAAACTGTTTTTT. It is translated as CASSMPGQDEKLFF.

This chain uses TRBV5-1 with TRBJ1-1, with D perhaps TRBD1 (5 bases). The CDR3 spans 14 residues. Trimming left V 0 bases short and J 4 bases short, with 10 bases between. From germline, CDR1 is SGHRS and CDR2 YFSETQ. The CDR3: CASSLAPGGTEAFF. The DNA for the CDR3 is TGCGCCAGCAGCTTGGCCCCGGGGGGCACTGAAGCTTTCTTT.

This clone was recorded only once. The CDR3 region is CASSYGGLKGYGYTF. The CDR3 DNA sequence: TGTGCCAGCAGTTACGGGGGTCTAAAGGGGTATGGCTACACCTTC. This rearrangement joins TRBV28 to TRBJ1-2; tentatively, D is TRBD1 (5 bases). This CDR3 contains 15 residues. The germline V gene has CDR1 MDHEN and CDR2 SYDVKM. The V end lost 4 bases, the J end lost 5 bases, and 17 bases lay between the germline ends.

In DNA, the CDR3 is TGTGCCAGCAGCTTAGTCCCAGCGGGAGTCACCGGGGAGCTGTTTTTT. This sequence encodes CASSLVPAGVTGELFF. This rearrangement joins TRBV7-9 to TRBJ2-2, with 8 positions matching TRBD2. Germline CDR1 and CDR2: SEHNR and FQNEAQ (reference sequence). V lost 1 base to trimming and J lost 4 bases; unmatched junction nucleotides: 5. The CDR3 is 16 amino acids.

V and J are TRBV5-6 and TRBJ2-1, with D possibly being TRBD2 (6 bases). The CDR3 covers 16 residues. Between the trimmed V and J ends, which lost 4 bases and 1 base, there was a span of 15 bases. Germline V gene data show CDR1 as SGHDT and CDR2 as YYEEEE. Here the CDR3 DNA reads TGTGCCAGCAGCCCCGCGGACGGGAGTTCCTACAATGAGCAGTTCTTC. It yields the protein CASSPADGSSYNEQFF. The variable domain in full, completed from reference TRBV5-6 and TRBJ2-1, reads DAGVTQSPTHLIKTRGQQVTLRCSPKSGHDTVSWYQQALGQGPQFIFQYYEEEERQRGNFPDRFSGHQFPNYSSELNVNALLLGDSALYLCASSPADGSSYNEQFFGPGTRLTVL.

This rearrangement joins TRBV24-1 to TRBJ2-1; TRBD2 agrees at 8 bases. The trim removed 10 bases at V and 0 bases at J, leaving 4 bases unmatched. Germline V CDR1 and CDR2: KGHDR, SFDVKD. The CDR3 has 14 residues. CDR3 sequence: CATSSGSSYNEQFF. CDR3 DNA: TGTGCCACTTCGAGCGGGAGCTCCTACAATGAGCAGTTCTTC.

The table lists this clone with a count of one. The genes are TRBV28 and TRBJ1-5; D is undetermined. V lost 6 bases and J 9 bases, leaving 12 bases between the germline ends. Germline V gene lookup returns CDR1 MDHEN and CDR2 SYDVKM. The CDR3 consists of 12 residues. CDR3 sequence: CASSTVEGPQHF. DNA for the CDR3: TGTGCCAGCAGCACGGTGGAGGGGCCCCAGCATTTT.

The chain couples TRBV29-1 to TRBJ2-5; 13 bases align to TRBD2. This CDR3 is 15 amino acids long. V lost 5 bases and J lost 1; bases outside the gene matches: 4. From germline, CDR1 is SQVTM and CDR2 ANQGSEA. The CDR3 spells CSVQLAGGIQETQYF. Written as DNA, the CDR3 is TGCAGCGTTCAACTAGCGGGAGGGATCCAAGAGACCCAGTACTTC.

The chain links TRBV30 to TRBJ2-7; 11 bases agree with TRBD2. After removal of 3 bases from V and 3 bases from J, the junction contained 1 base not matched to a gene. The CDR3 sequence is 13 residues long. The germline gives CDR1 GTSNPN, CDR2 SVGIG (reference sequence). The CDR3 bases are TGTGCCTGGAGGACTAGCGGGGTCTACGAGCAGTACTTC. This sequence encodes CAWRTSGVYEQYF. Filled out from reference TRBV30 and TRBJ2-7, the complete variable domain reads SQTIHQWPATLVQPVGSPLSLECTVEGTSNPNLYWYRQAAGRGLQLLFYSVGIGQISSEVPQNLSASRPQDRQFILSSKKLLLSDSGFYLCAWRTSGVYEQYFGPGTRLTVT.

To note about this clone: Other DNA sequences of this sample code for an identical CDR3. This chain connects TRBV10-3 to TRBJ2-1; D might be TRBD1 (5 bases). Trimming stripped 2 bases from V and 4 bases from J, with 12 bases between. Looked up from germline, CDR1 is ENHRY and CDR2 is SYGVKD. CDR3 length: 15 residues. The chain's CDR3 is CAISEPPDRYNEQFF. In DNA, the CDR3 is TGTGCCATCAGTGAGCCACCAGACAGATACAATGAGCAGTTCTTC.

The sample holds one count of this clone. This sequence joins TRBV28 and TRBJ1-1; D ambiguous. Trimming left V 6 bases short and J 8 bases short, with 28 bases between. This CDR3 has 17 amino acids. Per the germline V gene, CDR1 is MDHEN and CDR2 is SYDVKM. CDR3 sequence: CASRPHRELVIGSEAFF. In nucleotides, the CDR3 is TGTGCCAGCAGGCCTCACCGGGAGCTAGTTATCGGGTCGGAAGCTTTCTTT. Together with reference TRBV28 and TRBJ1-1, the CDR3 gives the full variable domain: DVKVTQSSRYLVKRTGEKVFLECVQDMDHENMFWYRQDPGLGLRLIYFSYDVKMKEKGDIPEGYSVSREKKERFSLILESASTNQTSMYLCASRPHRELVIGSEAFFGQGTRLTVV.

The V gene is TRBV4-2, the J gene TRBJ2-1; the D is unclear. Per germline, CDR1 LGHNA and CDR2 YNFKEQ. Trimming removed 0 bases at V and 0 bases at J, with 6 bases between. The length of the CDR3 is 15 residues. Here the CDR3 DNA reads TGTGCCAGCAGCCAAGACCCCGGCTCCTACAATGAGCAGTTCTTC. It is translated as CASSQDPGSYNEQFF.

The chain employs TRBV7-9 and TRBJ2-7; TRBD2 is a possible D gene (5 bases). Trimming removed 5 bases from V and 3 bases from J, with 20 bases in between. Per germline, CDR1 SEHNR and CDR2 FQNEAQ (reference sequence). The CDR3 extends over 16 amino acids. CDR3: CASSPDFPTLFYEQYF. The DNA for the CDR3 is TGTGCCAGCAGCCCGGACTTCCCCACACTCTTCTACGAGCAGTACTTC. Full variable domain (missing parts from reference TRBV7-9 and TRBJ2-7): DTGVSQNPRHKITKRGQNVTFRCDPISEHNRLYWYRQTLGQGPEFLTYFQNEAQLEKSRLLSDRFSAERPKGSFSTLEIQRTEQGDSAMYLCASSPDFPTLFYEQYFGPGTRLTVT.

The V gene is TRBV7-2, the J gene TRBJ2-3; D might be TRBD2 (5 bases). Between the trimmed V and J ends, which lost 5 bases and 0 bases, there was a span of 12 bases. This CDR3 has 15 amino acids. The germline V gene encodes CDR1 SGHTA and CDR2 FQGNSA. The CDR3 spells CASSLSVSSTDTQYF. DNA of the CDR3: TGTGCCAGCAGCCTTAGCGTGTCTAGCACAGATACGCAGTATTTT.

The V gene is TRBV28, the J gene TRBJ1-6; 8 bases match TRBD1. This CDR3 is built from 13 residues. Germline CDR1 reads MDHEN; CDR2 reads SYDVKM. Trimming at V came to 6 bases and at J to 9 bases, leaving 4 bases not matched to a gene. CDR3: CASSPDRGSPLHF. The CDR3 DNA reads TGTGCCAGCAGCCCAGACAGGGGTTCACCCCTCCACTTT.

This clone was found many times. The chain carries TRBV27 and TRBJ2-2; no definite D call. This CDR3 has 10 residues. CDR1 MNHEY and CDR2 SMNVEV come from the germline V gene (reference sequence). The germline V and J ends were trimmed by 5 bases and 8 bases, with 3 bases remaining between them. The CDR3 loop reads CASSAGELFF. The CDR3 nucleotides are TGTGCCAGCAGTGCGGGGGAGCTGTTTTTT.

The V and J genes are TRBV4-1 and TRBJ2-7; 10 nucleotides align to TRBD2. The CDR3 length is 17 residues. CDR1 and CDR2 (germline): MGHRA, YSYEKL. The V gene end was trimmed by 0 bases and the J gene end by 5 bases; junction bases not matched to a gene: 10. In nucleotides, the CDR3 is TGCGCCAGCAGCCAAGATAAGGCGGCTAGCGGGAGCAACGAGCAGTACTTC. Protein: CASSQDKAASGSNEQYF.

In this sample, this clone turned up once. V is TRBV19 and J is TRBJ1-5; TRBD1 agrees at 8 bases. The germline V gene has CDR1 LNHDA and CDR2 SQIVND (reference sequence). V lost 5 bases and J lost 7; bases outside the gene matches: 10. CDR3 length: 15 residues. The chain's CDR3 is CASSVKTGGGQPQHF. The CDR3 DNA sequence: TGTGCCAGTAGTGTTAAAACAGGGGGGGGGCAGCCCCAGCATTTT.

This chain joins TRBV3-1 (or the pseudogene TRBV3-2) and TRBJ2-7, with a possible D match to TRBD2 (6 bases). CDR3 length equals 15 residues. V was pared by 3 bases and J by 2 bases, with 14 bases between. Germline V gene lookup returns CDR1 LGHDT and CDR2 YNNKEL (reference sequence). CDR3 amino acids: CASSQASGVAYEQYF. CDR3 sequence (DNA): TGTGCCAGCAGCCAGGCTTCGGGGGTAGCCTACGAGCAGTACTTC.

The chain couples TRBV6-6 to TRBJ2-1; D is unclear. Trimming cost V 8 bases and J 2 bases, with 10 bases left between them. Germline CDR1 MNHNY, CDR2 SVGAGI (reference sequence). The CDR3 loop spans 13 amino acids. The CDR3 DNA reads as TGTGCCAGCGGTTGGGCCGCCTACAATGAGCAGTTCTTC. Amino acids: CASGWAAYNEQFF.

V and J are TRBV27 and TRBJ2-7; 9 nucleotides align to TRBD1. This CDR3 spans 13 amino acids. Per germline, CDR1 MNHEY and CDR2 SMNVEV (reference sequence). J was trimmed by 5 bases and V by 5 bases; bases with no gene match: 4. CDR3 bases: TGTGCCAGCAGTATCGACAGGGGGAACGAGCAGTACTTC. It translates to CASSIDRGNEQYF.

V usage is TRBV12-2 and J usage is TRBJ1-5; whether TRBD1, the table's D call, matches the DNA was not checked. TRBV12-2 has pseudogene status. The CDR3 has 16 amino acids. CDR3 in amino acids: CASRFRSDRLMGPQHF. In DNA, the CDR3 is TGTGCAAGTCGCTTTAGAAGTGACAGGTTGATGGGGCCCCAGCATTTT.